The 6 T cell receptor beta chains below were found in one sample sequenced in a study of Graves' ophthalmopathy and Graves' hyperthyroidism. The authors amplified TCR beta CDR3 regions from RNA transcripts. HTBI primers served in a first-round RT-PCR, which a second-round multiplex PCR followed. TCRdb re-called the multiplex PCR reads through MiXCR, storing one row per CDR3 protein. The sample lists about 620,000 distinct CDR3 sequences, 22% occurring once. Sequencing input: peripheral blood. The receptors derive from a woman younger than 30 with stable Graves' hyperthyroidism. Some clones in this sample may be carry-over from other donors' samples.

The table lists this clonotype with many counts. V and J are TRBV5-1 and TRBJ2-2; 11 bases agree with TRBD2. Germline V CDR1 and CDR2: SGHRS, YFSETQ. V shed 3 bases and J 1 base; nucleotides not matched to a gene: 8. This CDR3 region has 18 residues. The CDR3 DNA sequence: TGCGCCAGCAGCTCCCGACCCACTAGCGGGGGGAACACCGGGGAGCTGTTTTTT. Its translation: CASSSRPTSGGNTGELFF.

CDR3 sequence reads: CASSLGIGRGRTNTEAFF. DNA of the CDR3: TGTGCCAGCAGCTTAGGGATTGGCAGGGGGCGAACGAACACTGAAGCTTTCTTT. The V gene is TRBV11-2, the J gene TRBJ1-1, with 8 nucleotides matching TRBD1. CDR3 length: 18 residues. In germline, CDR1 is SGHAT, CDR2 FQNNGV. Losses at the gene ends were 1 base for V and 1 base for J; bases not matched to a gene: 11.

Concerning this clonotype itself: A read error is possible here, since a much larger clone lies one base away. The chain carries TRBV7-9 and TRBJ2-5, with D perhaps matching TRBD2 (7 bases). CDR1 and CDR2 (germline): SEHNR, FQNEAQ (reference sequence). The CDR3 loop spans 16 amino acids. The CDR3 sequence is CASSIQTGNPRETRYF. The CDR3 DNA is TGTGCCAGCAGCATCCAGACAGGAAACCCGCGGGAGACCCGGTACTTC.

This clonotype has a count of ten or more. V and J are TRBV6-2 or TRBV6-3 and TRBJ1-1, with D uncertain. In germline, CDR1 is MNHEY, CDR2 SVGEGT. V lost 6 bases and J lost 8, with 10 bases in between. The CDR3 loop spans 11 amino acids. The CDR3 here is CASSRTGEAFF. The CDR3 DNA sequence: TGTGCCAGCAGCCGGACGGGAGAAGCTTTCTTT.

This clonotype occurred many times. V usage is TRBV14 and J usage is TRBJ2-7, with 7 bases lining up with TRBD2. The CDR3 runs 14 residues. The germline V gene has CDR1 SGHDN and CDR2 FVKESK. With V trimmed by 1 base and J by 4 bases, 4 bases remained unmatched. DNA of the CDR3: TGTGCCAGCAGCCAAGGACTAGCTTTTTACGAGCAGTACTTC. Amino acid sequence: CASSQGLAFYEQYF.

This clonotype occurred many times. V is TRBV7-3 and J is TRBJ2-5; D ambiguous. Trimming removed 2 bases from V and 5 bases from J, with 12 bases in between. Germline values: CDR1 SGHTA, CDR2 FQGTGA. This CDR3 has 14 amino acids. CDR3 region: CASSLYGLGETQYF. The CDR3 coding sequence is TGTGCCAGCAGCTTATACGGCCTCGGGGAGACCCAGTACTTC.